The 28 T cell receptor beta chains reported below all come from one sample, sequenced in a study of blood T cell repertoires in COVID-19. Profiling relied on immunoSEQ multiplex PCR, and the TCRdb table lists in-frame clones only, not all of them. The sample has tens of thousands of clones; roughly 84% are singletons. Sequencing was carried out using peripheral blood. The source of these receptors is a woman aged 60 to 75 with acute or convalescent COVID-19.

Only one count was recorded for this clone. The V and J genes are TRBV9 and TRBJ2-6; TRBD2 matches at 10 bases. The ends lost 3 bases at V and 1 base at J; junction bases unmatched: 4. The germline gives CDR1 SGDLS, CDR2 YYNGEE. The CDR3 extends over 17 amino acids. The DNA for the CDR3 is TGTGCCAGCAGCGCCAGCGGGGGGGCATCTGGGGCCAACGTCCTGACTTTC. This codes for CASSASGGASGANVLTF.

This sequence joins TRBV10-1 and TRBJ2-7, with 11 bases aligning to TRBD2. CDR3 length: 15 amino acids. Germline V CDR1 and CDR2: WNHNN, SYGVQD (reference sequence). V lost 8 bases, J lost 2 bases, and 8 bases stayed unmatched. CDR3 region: CASSRLAGITYEQYF. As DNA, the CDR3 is TGCGCCAGCTCACGACTAGCGGGGATTACCTACGAGCAGTACTTC.

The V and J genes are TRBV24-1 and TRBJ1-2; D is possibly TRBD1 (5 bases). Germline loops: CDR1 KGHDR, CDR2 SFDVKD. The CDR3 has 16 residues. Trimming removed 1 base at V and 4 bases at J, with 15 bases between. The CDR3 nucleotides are TGTGCCACCAGTGATTTCGTCGGGGGTCTAAGCTATGGCTACACCTTC. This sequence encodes CATSDFVGGLSYGYTF.

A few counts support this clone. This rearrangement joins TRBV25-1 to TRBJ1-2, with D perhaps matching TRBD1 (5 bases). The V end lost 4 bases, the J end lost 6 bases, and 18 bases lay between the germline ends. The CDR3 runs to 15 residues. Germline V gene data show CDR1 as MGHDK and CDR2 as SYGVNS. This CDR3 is CASSGTSGGGNGYTF. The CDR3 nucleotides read TGTGCCAGCAGTGGTACCTCCGGGGGGGGGAATGGCTACACCTTC.

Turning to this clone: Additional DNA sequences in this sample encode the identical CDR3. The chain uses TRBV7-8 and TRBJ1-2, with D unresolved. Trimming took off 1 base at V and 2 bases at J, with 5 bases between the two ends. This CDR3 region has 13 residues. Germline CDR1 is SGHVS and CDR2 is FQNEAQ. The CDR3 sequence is CASSLGPNYGYTF. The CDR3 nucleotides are TGTGCCAGCAGCTTAGGGCCCAACTATGGCTACACCTTC.

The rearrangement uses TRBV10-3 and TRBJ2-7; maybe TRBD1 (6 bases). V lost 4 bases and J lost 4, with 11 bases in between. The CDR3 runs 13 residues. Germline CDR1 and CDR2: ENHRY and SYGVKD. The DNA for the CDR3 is TGTGCCATCAGTGGACAGGAATCGTACGAGCAGTACTTC. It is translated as CAISGQESYEQYF.

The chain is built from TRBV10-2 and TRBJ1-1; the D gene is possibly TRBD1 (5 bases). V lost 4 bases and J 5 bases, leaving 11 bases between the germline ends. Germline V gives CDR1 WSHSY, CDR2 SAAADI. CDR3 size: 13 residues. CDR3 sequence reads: CASSAQGGTEAFF. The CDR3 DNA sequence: TGCGCCAGCAGTGCTCAGGGAGGAACTGAAGCTTTCTTT.

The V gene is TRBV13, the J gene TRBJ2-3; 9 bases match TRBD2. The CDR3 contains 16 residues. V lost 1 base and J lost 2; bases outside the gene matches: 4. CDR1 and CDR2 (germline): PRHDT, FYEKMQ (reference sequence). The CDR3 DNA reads TGTGCCAGCAGCTTAGTCGGACTAGCGTTCACAGATACGCAGTATTTT. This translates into CASSLVGLAFTDTQYF.

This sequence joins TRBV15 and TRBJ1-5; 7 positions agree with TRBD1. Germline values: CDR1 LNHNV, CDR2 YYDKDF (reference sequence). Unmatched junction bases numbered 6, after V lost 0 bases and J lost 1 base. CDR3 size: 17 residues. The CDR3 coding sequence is TGTGCCACCAGCAGAGATAACAGGGGATCGAGCAATCAGCCCCAGCATTTT. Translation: CATSRDNRGSSNQPQHF.

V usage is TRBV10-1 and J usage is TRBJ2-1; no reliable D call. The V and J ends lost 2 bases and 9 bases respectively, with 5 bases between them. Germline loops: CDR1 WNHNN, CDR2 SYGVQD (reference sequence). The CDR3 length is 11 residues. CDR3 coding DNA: TGCGCCAGCAGTGAGGCCAGTGAGCAGTTCTTC. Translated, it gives CASSEASEQFF.

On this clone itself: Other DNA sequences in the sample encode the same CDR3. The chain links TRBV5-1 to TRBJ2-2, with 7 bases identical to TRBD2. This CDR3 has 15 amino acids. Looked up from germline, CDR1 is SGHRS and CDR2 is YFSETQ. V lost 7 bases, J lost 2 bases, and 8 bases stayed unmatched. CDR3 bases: TGCGCCAGCTCTCTGGGGGGGTCAAACACCGGGGAGCTGTTTTTT. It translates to CASSLGGSNTGELFF.

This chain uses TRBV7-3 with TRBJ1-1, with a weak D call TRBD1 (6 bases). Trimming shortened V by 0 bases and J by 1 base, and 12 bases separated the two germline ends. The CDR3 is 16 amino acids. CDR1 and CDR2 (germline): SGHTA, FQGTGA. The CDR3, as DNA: TGTGCCAGCAGCTTAACGAGGGCCAGGGGGAACACTGAAGCTTTCTTT. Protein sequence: CASSLTRARGNTEAFF.

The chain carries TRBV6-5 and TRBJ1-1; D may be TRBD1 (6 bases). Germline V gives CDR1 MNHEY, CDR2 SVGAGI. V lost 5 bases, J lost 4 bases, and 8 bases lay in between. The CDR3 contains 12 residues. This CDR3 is CASSPGVTEAFF. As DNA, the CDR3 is TGTGCCAGCAGTCCAGGGGTCACTGAAGCTTTCTTT.

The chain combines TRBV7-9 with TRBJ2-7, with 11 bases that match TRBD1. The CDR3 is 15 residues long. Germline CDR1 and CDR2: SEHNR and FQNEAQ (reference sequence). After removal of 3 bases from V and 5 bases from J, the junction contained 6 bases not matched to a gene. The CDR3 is CASSFPGTGGNEQYF. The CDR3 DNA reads TGTGCCAGCAGCTTTCCCGGGACAGGGGGGAACGAGCAGTACTTC.

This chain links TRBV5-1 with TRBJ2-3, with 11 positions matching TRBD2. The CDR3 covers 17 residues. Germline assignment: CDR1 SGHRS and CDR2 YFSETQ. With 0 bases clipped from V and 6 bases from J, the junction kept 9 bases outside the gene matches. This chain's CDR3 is CASSLGFSGGALDTQYF. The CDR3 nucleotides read TGCGCCAGCAGCTTGGGGTTTAGCGGGGGGGCCTTGGATACGCAGTATTTT. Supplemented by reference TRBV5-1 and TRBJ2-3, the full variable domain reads KAGVTQTPRYLIKTRGQQVTLSCSPISGHRSVSWYQQTPGQGLQFLFEYFSETQRNKGNFPGRFSGRQFSNSRSEMNVSTLELGDSALYLCASSLGFSGGALDTQYFGPGTRLTVL.

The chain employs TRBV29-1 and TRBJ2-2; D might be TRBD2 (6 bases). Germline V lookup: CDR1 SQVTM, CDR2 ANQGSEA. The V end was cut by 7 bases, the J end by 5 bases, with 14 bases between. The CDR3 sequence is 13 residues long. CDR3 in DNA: TGCAGCGGCACGGAGGGGTTGACCGGGGAGCTGTTTTTT. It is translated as CSGTEGLTGELFF.

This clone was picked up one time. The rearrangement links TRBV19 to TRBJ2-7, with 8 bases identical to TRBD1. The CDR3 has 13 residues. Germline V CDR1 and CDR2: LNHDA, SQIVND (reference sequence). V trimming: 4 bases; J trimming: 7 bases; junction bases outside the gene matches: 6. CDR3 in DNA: TGTGCCAGTAGTAACCTCAGGGGGCAGGAGCAGTACTTC. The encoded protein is CASSNLRGQEQYF.

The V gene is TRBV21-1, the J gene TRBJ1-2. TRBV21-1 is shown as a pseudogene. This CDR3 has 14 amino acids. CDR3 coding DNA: TGTGCCAGCAGCAGGACGGAGGGCCCTCGGGGCTACACCTTC. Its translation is CASSRTEGPRGYTF.

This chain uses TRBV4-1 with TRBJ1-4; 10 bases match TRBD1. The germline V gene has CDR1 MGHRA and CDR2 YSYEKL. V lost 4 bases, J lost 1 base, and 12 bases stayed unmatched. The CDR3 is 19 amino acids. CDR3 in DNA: TGCGCCAGCAGCCTAAGAGGGACAGGGGTTCTGAAAACTAATGAAAAACTGTTTTTT. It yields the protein CASSLRGTGVLKTNEKLFF.

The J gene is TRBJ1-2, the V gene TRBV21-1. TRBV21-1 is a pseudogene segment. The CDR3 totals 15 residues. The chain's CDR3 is CASSKDRGGGWGYTF. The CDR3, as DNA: TGTGCCAGCAGCAAAGACCGGGGCGGAGGGTGGGGCTACACCTTC.

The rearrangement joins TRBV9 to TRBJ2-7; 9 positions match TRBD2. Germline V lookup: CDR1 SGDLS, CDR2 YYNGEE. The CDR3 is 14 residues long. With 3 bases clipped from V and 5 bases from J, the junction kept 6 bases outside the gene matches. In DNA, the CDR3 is TGTGCCAGCAGCGGGGGGACTAGCCAGAACGAGCAGTACTTC. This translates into CASSGGTSQNEQYF.

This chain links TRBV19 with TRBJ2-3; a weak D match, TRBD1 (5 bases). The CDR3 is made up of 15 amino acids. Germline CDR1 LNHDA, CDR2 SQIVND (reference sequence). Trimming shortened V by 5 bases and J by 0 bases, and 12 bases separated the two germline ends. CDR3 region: CASSPLQGSTDTQYF. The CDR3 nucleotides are TGTGCCAGTAGTCCCCTTCAGGGAAGCACAGATACGCAGTATTTT.

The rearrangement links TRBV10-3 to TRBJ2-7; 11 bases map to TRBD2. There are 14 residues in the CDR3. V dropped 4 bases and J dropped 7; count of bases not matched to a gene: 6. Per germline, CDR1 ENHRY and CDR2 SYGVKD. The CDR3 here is CAISGLAGSGEQYF. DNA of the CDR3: TGTGCCATCAGTGGACTAGCGGGGTCTGGAGAGCAGTACTTC.

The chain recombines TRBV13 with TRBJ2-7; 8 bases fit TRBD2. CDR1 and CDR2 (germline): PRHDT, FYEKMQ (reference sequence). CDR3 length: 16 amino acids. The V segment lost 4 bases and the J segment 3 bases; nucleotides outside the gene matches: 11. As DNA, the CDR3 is TGTGCCAGCAGCTCAAGAAGGGGCGGGAGGAGCTACGAGCAGTACTTC. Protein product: CASSSRRGGRSYEQYF.

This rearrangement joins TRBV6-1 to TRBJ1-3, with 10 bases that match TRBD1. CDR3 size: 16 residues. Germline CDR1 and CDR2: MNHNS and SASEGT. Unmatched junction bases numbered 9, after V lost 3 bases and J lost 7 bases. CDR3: CASSEGPGQGMNTIYF. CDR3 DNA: TGTGCCAGCAGTGAGGGGCCGGGACAGGGGATGAACACCATATATTTT.

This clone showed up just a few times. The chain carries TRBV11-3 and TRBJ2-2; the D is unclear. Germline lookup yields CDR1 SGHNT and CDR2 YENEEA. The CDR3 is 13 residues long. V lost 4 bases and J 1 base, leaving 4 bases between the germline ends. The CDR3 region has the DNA TGTGCCAGCAGCTACAAGAACACCGGGGAGCTGTTTTTT. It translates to CASSYKNTGELFF.

CDR3 coding DNA: TGTGCCAGCAGTCCCCACGGGAGATCAAATGAGCAGTTCTTC. Amino acid sequence: CASSPHGRSNEQFF. V and J are TRBV25-1 and TRBJ2-1; weak D call: TRBD2 (6 bases). Germline V lookup: CDR1 MGHDK, CDR2 SYGVNS. This CDR3 contains 14 residues. V was cut by 5 bases and J by 7 bases, with 15 bases left in between.

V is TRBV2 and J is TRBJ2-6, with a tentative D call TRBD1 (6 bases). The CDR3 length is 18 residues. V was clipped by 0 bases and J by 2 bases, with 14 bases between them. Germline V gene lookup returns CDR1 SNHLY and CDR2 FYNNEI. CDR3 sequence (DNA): TGTGCCAGCAGTGAAGCTAGACAGGTTGGGACTGGGGCCAACGTCCTGACTTTC. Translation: CASSEARQVGTGANVLTF. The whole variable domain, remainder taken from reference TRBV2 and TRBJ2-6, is EPEVTQTPSHQVTQMGQEVILRCVPISNHLYFYWYRQILGQKVEFLVSFYNNEISEKSEIFDDQFSVERPDGSNFTLKIRSTKLEDSAMYFCASSEARQVGTGANVLTFGAGSRLTVL.